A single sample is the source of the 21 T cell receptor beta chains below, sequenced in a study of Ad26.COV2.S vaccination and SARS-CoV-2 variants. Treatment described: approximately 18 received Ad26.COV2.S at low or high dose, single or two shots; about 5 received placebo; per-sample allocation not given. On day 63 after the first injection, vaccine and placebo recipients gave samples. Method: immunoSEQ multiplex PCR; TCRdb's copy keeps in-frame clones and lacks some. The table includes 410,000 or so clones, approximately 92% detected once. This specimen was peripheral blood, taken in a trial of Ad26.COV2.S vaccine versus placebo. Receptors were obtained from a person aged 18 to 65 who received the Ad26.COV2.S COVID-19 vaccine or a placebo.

Written as DNA, the CDR3 is TGTGCCAGCAGCTTAGGCTCCCGGGGAGGGGCTAATGAAAAACTGTTTTTT. Its translation is CASSLGSRGGANEKLFF. J is TRBJ1-4 and V is TRBV11-2; perhaps TRBD1 as D (5 bases). The CDR3 has 17 residues. V dropped 1 base and J dropped 3 bases, with 15 bases sitting between them. Germline V gene sequence: CDR1 SGHAT, CDR2 FQNNGV.

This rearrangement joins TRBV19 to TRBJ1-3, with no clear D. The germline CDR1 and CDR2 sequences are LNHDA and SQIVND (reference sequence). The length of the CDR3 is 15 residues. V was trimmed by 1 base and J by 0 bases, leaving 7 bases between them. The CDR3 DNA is TGTGCCAGTAGTATAGGACCGCTCTCTGGAAACACCATATATTTT. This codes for CASSIGPLSGNTIYF.

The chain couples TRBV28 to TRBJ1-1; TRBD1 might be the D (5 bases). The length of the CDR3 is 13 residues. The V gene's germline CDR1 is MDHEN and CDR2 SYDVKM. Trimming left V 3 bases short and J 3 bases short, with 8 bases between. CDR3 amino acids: CASSFSTDTEAFF. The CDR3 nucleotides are TGTGCCAGCAGTTTTTCGACAGACACTGAAGCTTTCTTT.

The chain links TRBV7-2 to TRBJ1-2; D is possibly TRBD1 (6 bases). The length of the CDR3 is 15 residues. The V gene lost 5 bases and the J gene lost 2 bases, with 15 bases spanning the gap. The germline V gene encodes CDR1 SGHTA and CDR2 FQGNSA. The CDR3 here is CASSAWDTLNYGYTF. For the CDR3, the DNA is TGTGCCAGCAGCGCCTGGGACACCCTCAACTATGGCTACACCTTC.

CDR3 coding DNA: TGTGCCAGCAGTGAAGAGAAGAGCGGGGGCCTCCGAGGTTGGCCCTACGAGCAGTACTTC. It translates to CASSEEKSGGLRGWPYEQYF. V gene TRBV6-1 combines with J gene TRBJ2-7; 8 bases align to TRBD2. CDR1 is MNHNS, CDR2 SASEGT, per germline. This CDR3 is built from 20 residues. The ends lost 1 base at V and 2 bases at J; junction bases unmatched: 19.

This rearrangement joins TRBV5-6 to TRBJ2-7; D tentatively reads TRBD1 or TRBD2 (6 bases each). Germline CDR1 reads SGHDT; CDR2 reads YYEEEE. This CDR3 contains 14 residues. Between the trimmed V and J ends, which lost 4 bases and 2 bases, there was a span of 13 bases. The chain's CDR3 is CASSPRGPTYEQYF. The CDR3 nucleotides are TGTGCCAGCAGCCCACGGGGGCCAACCTACGAGCAGTACTTC.

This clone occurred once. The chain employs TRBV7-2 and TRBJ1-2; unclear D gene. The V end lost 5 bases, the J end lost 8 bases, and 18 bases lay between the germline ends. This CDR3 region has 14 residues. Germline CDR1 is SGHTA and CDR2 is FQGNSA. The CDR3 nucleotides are TGTGCCAGCAGCCAAGGACCCACCGTGGGGGGCTACACCTTC. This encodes CASSQGPTVGGYTF.

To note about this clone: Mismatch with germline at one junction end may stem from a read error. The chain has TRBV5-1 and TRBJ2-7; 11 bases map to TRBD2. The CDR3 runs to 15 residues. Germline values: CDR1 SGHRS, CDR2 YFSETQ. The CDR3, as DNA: TGCGCCAGCAGCTTGGAGGGGACTAGCGGTGCTACGTTCGTCTTC. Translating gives CASSLEGTSGATFVF. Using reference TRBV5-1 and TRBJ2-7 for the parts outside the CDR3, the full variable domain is KAGVTQTPRYLIKTRGQQVTLSCSPISGHRSVSWYQQTPGQGLQFLFEYFSETQRNKGNFPGRFSGRQFSNSRSEMNVSTLELGDSALYLCASSLEGTSGATFVFGPGTRLTVT.

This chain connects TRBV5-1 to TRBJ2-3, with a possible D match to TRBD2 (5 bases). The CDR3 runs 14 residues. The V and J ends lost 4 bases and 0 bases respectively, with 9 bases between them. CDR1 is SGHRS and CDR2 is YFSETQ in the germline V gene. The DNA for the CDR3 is TGCGCCAGCAGCCCGAGGACTAGCACAGATACGCAGTATTTT. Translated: CASSPRTSTDTQYF.

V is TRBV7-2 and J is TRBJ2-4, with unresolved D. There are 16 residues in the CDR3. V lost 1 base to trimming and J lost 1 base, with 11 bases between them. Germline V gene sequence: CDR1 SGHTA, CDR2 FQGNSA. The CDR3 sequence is CASSLEQLLAKNIQYF. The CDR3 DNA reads TGTGCCAGCAGCTTAGAACAGCTCCTGGCCAAAAACATTCAGTACTTC.

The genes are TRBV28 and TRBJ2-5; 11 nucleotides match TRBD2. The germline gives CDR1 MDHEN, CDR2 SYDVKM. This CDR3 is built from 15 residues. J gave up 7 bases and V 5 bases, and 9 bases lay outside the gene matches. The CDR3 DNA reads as TGTGCCAGCAGTCCCCGACTAGCGGGGTCTCCGACCCAGTACTTC. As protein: CASSPRLAGSPTQYF.

The CDR3 coding sequence is TGCGCCAGCAGCCAAGATAAATTGCCGGTTCAGGGTGGCTACACCTTC. Protein product: CASSQDKLPVQGGYTF. The genes are TRBV4-1 and TRBJ1-2; tentatively, D is TRBD1 (5 bases). This CDR3 region has 16 residues. The germline CDR1 and CDR2 sequences are MGHRA and YSYEKL. V shed 0 bases and J shed 7 bases, with 18 bases lying between them.

The CDR3 DNA sequence: TGTGCCAGTAGTTTGGACAGGGCGACTAACTATGGCTACACCTTC. Its protein is CASSLDRATNYGYTF. The chain has TRBV19 and TRBJ1-2; 8 bases align to TRBD1. The V gene's germline CDR1 is LNHDA and CDR2 SQIVND (reference sequence). The CDR3 extends over 15 amino acids. The junction had 5 bases not matched to a gene; V was cut back by 5 bases and J by 0 bases.

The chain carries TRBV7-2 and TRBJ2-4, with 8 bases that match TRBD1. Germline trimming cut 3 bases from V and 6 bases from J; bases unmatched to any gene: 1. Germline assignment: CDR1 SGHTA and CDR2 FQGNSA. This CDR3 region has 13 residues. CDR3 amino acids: CASSLGQANIQYF. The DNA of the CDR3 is TGTGCCAGCAGCTTGGGACAGGCAAACATTCAGTACTTC.

CDR3 sequence (DNA): TGCGCCAGCAGCCAGTCGGGCGGGAACTATAATTCACCCCTCCACTTT. Encoded protein: CASSQSGGNYNSPLHF. The chain couples TRBV4-1 to TRBJ1-6; D gene ambiguous. Germline values: CDR1 MGHRA, CDR2 YSYEKL. The CDR3 is 16 residues long. V shed 3 bases and J shed 3 bases, with 12 bases lying between them.

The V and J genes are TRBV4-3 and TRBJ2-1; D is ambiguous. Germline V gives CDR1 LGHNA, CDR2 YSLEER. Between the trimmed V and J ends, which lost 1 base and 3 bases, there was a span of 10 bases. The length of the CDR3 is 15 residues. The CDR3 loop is CASSQGVGYYNEQFF. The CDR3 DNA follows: TGCGCCAGCAGCCAAGGGGTCGGCTACTACAATGAGCAGTTCTTC.

CDR3 in amino acids: CASSLIRSGYTF. Here the CDR3 DNA reads TGTGCCAGCAGCTTGATAAGGTCTGGCTACACCTTC. The chain links TRBV5-6 to TRBJ1-2; D is unclear. V was cut by 1 base and J by 7 bases, with 8 bases left in between. The CDR3 has 12 residues. From germline, CDR1 is SGHDT and CDR2 YYEEEE. Supplemented by reference TRBV5-6 and TRBJ1-2, the full variable domain reads DAGVTQSPTHLIKTRGQQVTLRCSPKSGHDTVSWYQQALGQGPQFIFQYYEEEERQRGNFPDRFSGHQFPNYSSELNVNALLLGDSALYLCASSLIRSGYTFGSGTRLTVV.

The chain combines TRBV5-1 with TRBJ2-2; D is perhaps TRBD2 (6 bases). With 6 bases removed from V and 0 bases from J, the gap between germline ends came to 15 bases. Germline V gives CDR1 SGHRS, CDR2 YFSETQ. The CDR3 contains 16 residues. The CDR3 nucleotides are TGCGCCAGCACTTTGGGTAGCGGTACGAACACCGGGGAGCTGTTTTTT. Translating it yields CASTLGSGTNTGELFF.

The CDR3 region is CASGPSGGAREQFF. DNA for the CDR3: TGTGCTAGTGGCCCTAGCGGGGGGGCGAGGGAGCAGTTCTTC. The rearrangement uses TRBV12-5 and TRBJ2-1; 12 bases line up with TRBD2. V was pared by 6 bases and J by 10 bases, with 7 bases of the junction left unmatched. The CDR3 is made up of 14 amino acids. CDR1 is LGHNT, CDR2 FRNRAP, per germline.

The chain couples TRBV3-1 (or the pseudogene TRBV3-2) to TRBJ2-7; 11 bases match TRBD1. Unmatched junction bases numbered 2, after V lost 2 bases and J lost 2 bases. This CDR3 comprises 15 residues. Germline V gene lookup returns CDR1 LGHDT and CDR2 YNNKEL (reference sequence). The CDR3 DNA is TGTGCCAGCAGCCAACCGGGACAGGGGGCCTACGAGCAGTACTTC. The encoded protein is CASSQPGQGAYEQYF.

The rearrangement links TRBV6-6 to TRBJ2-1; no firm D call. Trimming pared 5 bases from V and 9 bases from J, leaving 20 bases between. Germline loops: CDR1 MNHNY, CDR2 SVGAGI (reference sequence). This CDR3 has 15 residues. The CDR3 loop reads CASSPLMESNGEQFF. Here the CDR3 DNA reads TGTGCCAGCAGTCCCCTAATGGAGAGTAACGGTGAGCAGTTCTTC.